This T cell receptor (beta chain) was found in a study of cytomegalovirus exposure and HLA in healthy donors. Trimming removed 1 base at V and 3 bases at J, with 7 bases between. Germline CDR1 GTSNPN, CDR2 SVGIG (reference sequence). CDR3 length: 13 residues. The PCR ran on 60 Vbeta and 13 Jbeta primers. Only in-frame clones appear in the TCRdb table, and some are missing; sequencing was by immunoSEQ multiplex PCR. This sample has over 110,000 clones, with more than 70% found just once. The chain has TRBV30 and TRBJ2-1; TRBD2 is a possible D gene (5 bases). This clonotype originated in a male donor in good health and CMV-seropositive. The sample comprised PBMCs. CDR3 region: CAWSGEGYNEQFF. The DNA of the CDR3 is TGTGCCTGGAGTGGAGAGGGCTACAATGAGCAGTTCTTC. Looking up the rest from reference TRBV30 and TRBJ2-1 gives the full variable domain: SQTIHQWPATLVQPVGSPLSLECTVEGTSNPNLYWYRQAAGRGLQLLFYSVGIGQISSEVPQNLSASRPQDRQFILSSKKLLLSDSGFYLCAWSGEGYNEQFFGPGTRLTVL.